This entry is about one TCR beta chain. The antigen is not known. The data were taken from a study of graft-versus-host responses after intestinal transplantation. On the study more broadly: Each of the recipients got a multivisceral, liver-intestinal, or isolated intestinal transplant. Study results and limitations: Early post-transplant HvG declines showed an association with peak circulating GvH clone levels. Among recipient marrow samples, GvH clones were found; some appeared first in ileum or blood.

Method: immunoSEQ multiplex PCR; TCRdb's copy keeps in-frame clones and lacks some. This repertoire shows around 130,000 clones, around 94% found once; its top ten account for around 0.15%. Sequenced here: unstimulated CD4+ T cells sorted from spleen or lymph node cells, sampled before intestinal transplant. The receptor was isolated from a human donor who received an intestinal transplant.

The CDR3 loop reads CASSQAPGAIQETQYF. DNA of the CDR3: TGTGCCAGCAGCCAAGCCCCAGGGGCGATCCAAGAGACCCAGTACTTC. This chain links TRBV4-2 with TRBJ2-5, with D tentatively TRBD1 (6 bases). The CDR3 spans 16 residues. Germline-derived CDR1 and CDR2 are LGHNA and YNFKEQ. V lost 1 base to trimming and J lost 1 base, with 13 bases between them.